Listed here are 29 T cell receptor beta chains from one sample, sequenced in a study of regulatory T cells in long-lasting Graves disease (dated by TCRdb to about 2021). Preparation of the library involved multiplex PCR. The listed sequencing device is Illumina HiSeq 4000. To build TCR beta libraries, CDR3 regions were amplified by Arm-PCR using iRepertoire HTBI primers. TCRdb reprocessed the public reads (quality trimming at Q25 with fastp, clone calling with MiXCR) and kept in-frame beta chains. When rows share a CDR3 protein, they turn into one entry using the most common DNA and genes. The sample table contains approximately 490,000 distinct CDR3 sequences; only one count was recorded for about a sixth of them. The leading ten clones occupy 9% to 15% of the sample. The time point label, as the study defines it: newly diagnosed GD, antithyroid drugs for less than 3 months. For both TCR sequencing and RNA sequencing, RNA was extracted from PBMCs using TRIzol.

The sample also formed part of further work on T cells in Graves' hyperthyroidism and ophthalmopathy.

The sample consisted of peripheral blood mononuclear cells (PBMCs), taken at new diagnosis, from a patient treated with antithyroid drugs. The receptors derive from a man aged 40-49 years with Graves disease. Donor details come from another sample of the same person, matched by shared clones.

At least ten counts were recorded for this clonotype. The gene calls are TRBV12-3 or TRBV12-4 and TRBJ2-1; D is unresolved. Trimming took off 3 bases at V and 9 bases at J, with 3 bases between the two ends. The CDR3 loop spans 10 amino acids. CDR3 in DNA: TGTGCCAGCAGTTTTGTTGAGCAGTTCTTC. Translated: CASSFVEQFF.

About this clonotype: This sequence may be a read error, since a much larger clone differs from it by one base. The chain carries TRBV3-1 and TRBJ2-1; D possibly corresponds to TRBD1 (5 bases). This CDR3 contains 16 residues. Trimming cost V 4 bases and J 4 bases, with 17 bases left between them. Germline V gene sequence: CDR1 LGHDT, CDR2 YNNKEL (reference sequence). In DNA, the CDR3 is TGTGCCAGCAGCCCTTCGACAGCCCGAAAGTACAATGAGCAGTTCTTC. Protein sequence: CASSPSTARKYNEQFF.

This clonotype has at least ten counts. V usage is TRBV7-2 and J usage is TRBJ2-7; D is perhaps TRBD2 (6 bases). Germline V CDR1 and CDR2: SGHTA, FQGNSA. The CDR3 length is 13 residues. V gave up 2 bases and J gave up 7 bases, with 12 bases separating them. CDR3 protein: CASSLLAGREQYF. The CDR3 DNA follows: TGTGCCAGCAGCTTACTGGCAGGGAGGGAGCAGTACTTC.

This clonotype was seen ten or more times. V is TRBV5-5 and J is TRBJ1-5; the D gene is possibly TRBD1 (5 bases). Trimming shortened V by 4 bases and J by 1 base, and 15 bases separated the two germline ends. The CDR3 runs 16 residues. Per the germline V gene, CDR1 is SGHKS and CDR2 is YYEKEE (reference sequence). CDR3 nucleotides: TGTGCCAGCAGCCCCCGGGGGGGTGTGAGCAATCAGCCCCAGCATTTT. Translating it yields CASSPRGGVSNQPQHF.

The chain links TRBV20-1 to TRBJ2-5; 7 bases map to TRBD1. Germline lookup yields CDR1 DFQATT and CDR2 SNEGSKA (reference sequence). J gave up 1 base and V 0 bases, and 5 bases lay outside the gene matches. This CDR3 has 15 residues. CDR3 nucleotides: TGCAGTGCTAGAGATTACGACAGGGCCCAAGAGACCCAGTACTTC. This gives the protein CSARDYDRAQETQYF.

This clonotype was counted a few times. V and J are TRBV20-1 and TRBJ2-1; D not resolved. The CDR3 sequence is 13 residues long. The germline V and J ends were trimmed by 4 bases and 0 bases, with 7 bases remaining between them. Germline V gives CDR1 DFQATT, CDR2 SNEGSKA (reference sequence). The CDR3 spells CSATGNSYNEQFF. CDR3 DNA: TGCAGTGCTACCGGCAACTCCTACAATGAGCAGTTCTTC.

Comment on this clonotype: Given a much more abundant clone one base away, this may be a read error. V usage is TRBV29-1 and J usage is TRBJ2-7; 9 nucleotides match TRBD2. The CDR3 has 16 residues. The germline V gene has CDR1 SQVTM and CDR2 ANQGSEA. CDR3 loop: CSAESPSGNYSYEQYF. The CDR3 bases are TGCAGCGCTGAATCTCCTAGCGGGAATTACTCCTACGAGCAGTACTTC.

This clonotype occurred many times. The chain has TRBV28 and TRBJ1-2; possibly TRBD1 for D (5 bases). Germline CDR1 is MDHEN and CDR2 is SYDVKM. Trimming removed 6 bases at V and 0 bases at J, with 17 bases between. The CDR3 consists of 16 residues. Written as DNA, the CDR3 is TGTGCCAGCAGCTTCGGGGGGTTGGGCCCTAACTATGGCTACACCTTC. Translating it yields CASSFGGLGPNYGYTF.

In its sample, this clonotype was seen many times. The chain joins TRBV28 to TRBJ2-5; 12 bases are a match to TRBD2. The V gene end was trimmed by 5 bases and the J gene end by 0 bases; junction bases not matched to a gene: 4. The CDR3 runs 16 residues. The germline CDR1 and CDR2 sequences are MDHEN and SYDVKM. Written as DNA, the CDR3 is TGTGCCAGCAGTACCCGACTAGCGGGGGACCAAGAGACCCAGTACTTC. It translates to CASSTRLAGDQETQYF.

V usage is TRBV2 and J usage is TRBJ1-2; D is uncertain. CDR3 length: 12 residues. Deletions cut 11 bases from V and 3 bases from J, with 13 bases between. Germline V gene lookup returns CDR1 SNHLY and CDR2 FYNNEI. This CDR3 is CAFGADYYGYTF. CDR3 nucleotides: TGTGCCTTCGGAGCAGACTACTATGGCTACACCTTC.

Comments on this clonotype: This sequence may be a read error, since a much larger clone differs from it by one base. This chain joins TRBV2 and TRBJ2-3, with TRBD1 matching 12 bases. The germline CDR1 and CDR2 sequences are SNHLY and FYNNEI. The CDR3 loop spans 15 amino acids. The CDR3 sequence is CTSSWGQGAVDTQYF. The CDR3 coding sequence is TGTACCAGCAGTTGGGGACAGGGGGCTGTAGATACGCAGTATTTT. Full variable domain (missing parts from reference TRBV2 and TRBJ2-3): EPEVTQTPSHQVTQMGQEVILRCVPISNHLYFYWYRQILGQKVEFLVSFYNNEISEKSEIFDDQFSVERPDGSNFTLKIRSTKLEDSAMYFCTSSWGQGAVDTQYFGPGTRLTVL.

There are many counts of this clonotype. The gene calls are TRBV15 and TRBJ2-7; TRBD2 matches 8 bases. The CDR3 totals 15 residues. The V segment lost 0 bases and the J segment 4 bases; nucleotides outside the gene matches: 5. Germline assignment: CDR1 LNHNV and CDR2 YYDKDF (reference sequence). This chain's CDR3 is CATSRDRGLAYEQYF. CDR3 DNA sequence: TGTGCCACCAGCAGAGATCGAGGACTAGCATACGAGCAGTACTTC.

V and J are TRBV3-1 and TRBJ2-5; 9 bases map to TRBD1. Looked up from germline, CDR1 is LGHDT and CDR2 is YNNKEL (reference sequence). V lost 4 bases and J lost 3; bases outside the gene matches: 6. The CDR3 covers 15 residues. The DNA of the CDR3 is TGTGCCAGCAGCCGGACAGGGGACCTGAAAGAGACCCAGTACTTC. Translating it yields CASSRTGDLKETQYF.

CDR3 DNA sequence: TGTGCCAGCAGCCGCACCCTAACTAGCGGGAGGGGCAATGAGCAGTTCTTC. Amino acid sequence: CASSRTLTSGRGNEQFF. The gene calls are TRBV4-2 and TRBJ2-1; 13 positions match TRBD2. Germline loops: CDR1 LGHNA, CDR2 YNFKEQ. Trimming at V came to 4 bases and at J to 6 bases, leaving 9 bases not matched to a gene. The CDR3 has 17 residues.

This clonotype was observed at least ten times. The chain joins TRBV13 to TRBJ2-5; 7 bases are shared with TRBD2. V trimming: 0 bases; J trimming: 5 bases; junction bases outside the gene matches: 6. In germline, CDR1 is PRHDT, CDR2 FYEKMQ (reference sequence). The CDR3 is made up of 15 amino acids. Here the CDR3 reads CASSLGVGGDETQYF. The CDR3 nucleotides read TGTGCCAGCAGCTTAGGCGTGGGAGGGGATGAGACCCAGTACTTC.

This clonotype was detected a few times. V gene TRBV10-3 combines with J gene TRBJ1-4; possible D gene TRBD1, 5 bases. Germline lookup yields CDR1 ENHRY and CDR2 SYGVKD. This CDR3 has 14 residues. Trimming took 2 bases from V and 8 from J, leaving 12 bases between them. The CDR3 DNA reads TGTGCCATCAGTGAGAGGAGGGCAGGGGAAAAACTGTTTTTT. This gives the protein CAISERRAGEKLFF.

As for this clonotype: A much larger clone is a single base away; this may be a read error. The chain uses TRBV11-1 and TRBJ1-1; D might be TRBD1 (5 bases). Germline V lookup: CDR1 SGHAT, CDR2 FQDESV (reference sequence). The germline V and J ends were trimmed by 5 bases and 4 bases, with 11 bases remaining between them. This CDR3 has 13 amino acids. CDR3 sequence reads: CASSREGSTEAFF. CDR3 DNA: TGTGCCAGCAGCAGAGAGGGGAGCACTGAAGCTTTCTTT.

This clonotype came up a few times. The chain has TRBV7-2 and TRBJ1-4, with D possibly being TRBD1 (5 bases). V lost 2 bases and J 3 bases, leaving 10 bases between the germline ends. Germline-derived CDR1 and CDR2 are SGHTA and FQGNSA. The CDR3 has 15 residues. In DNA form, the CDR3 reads TGTGCCAGCAGCTTAAGGGGTCGTGCTAATGAAAAACTGTTTTTT. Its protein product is CASSLRGRANEKLFF.

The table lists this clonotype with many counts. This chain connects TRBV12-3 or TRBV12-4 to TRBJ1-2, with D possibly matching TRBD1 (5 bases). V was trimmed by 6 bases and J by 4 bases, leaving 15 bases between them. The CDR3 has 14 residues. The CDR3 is CASSSWGPSYGYTF. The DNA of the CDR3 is TGTGCCAGCAGCTCTTGGGGACCGAGCTATGGCTACACCTTC.

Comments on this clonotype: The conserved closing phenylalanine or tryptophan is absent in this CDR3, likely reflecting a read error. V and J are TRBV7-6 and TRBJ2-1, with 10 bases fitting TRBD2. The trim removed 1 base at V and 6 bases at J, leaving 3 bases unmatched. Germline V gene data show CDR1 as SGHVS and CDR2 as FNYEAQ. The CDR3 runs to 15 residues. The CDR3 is CASSLEASGGNEQFL. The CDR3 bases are TGTGCCAGCAGCTTAGAGGCTAGCGGGGGCAATGAGCAGTTCCTC.

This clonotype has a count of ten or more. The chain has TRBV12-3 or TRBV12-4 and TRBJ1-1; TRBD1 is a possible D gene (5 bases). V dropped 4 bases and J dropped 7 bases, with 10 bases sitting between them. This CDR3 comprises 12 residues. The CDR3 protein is CASSSGLGEAFF. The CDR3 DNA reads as TGTGCCAGCAGTTCAGGGTTGGGTGAAGCTTTCTTT.

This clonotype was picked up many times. CDR3 sequence: CSARAVTVNTEAFF. DNA of the CDR3: TGCAGTGCTAGAGCTGTGACAGTAAACACTGAAGCTTTCTTT. The gene calls are TRBV20-1 and TRBJ1-1, with D maybe TRBD1 (5 bases). The germline gives CDR1 DFQATT, CDR2 SNEGSKA (reference sequence). V gave up 1 base and J gave up 2 bases, with 11 bases separating them. This CDR3 has 14 residues.

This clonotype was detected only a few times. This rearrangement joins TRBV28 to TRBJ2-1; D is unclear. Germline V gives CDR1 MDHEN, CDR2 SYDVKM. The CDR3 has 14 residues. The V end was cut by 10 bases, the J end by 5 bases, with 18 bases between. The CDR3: CAIKQGSSNNEQFF. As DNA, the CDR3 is TGTGCCATCAAACAAGGTAGCAGTAACAATGAGCAGTTCTTC.

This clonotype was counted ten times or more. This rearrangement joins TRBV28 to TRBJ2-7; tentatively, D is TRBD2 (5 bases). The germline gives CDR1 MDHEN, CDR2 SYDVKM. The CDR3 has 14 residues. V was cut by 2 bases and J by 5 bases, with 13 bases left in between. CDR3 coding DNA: TGTGCCAGCAGTTTAGCGGGTCGAGGGAACGAGCAGTACTTC. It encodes CASSLAGRGNEQYF.

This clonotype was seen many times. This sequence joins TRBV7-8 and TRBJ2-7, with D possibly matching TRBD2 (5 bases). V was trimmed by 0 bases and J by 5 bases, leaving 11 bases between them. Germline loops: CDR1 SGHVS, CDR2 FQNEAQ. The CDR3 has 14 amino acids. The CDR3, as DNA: TGTGCCAGCAGCTTAGCGGGAGTTAAGGACGAGCAGTACTTC. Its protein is CASSLAGVKDEQYF.

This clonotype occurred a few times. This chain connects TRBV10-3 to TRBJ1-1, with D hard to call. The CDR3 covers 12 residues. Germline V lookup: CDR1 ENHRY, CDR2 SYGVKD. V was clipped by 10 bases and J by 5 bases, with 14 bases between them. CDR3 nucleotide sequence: TGTGCCACCTCGGAATTGTGGACTGAAGCTTTCTTT. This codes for CATSELWTEAFF.

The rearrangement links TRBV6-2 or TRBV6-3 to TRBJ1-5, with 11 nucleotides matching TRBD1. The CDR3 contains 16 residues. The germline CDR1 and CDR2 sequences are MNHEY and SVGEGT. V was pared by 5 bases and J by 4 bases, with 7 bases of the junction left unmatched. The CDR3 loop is CASSESGQGGNQPQHF. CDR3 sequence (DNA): TGTGCCAGCAGTGAGTCGGGACAGGGGGGAAATCAGCCCCAGCATTTT.

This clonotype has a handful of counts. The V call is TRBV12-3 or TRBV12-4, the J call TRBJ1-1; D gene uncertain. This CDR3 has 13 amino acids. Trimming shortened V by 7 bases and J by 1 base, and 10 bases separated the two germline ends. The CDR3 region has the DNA TGTGCCAGCACCCTAGAAAGGAACACTGAAGCTTTCTTT. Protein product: CASTLERNTEAFF.

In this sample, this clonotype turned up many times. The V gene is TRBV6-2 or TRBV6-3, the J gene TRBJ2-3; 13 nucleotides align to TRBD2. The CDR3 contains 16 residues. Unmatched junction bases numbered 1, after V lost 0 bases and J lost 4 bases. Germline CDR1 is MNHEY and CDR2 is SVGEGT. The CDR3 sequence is CASSYSGLAGADTQYF. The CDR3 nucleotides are TGTGCCAGCAGTTACTCCGGACTAGCGGGAGCAGATACGCAGTATTTT.